These 30 T cell receptor beta chains came from one sample sequenced in a study of blood T cells in healthy people across ages. Together with a sample-barcoded 5' primer, a J-beta primer mix was included in a second PCR lasting about 7 to 12 cycles. A single record per CDR3 protein comes from TCRdb applying MiXCR to the 5' RACE reads. The data show 1,800,000 or so distinct CDR3 sequences, with approximately 39% seen just once and around 23% held by the top ten. The sequenced sample was blood. The receptors shown here come from a human donor in good health.

The gene calls are TRBV5-1 and TRBJ2-3; perhaps TRBD1 as D (6 bases). The CDR3 contains 17 residues. Germline V gene lookup returns CDR1 SGHRS and CDR2 YFSETQ. Between the trimmed V and J ends, which lost 5 bases and 2 bases, there was a span of 21 bases. CDR3 coding DNA: TGCGCCAGCAGTCTGAACCGACAGGCTTGGGACACAGATACGCAGTATTTT. Its protein is CASSLNRQAWDTDTQYF.

This clonotype was observed a handful of times. V gene TRBV29-1 combines with J gene TRBJ2-5; 7 bases align to TRBD1. This CDR3 has 15 residues. The trim removed 7 bases at V and 0 bases at J, leaving 11 bases unmatched. The germline V gene has CDR1 SQVTM and CDR2 ANQGSEA. DNA of the CDR3: TGCAGCGCCGAACCTCTGACAGGGCACCAAGAGACCCAGTACTTC. It is translated as CSAEPLTGHQETQYF.

This clonotype has a handful of counts. One base away lies a much larger clone, so this may be a sequencing read error. The CDR3 sequence: CASSSQTANTGGLFF. The DNA for the CDR3 is TGCGCCAGCAGCTCCCAGACAGCGAACACCGGGGGGCTGTTTTTT. V and J are TRBV5-1 and TRBJ2-2; the D gene is possibly TRBD2 (6 bases). CDR1 and CDR2 (germline): SGHRS, YFSETQ. The CDR3 has 15 residues.

The chain joins TRBV12-3 or TRBV12-4 to TRBJ2-1; D is perhaps TRBD2 (6 bases). Trimming removed 3 bases at V and 15 bases at J, with 12 bases between. The CDR3 totals 11 residues. The CDR3 protein is CASSFGGYPFF. The CDR3 nucleotides read TGTGCCAGCAGTTTCGGGGGTTATCCGTTCTTC.

This clonotype was seen a few times. V usage is TRBV12-3 or TRBV12-4 and J usage is TRBJ1-2; 7 bases match TRBD1. The CDR3 spans 14 residues. V shed 3 bases, J shed 6 bases, and the junction held 7 bases outside the gene matches. In DNA form, the CDR3 reads TGTGCCAGCAGTTTTGGAGACAGGGCGGATGGCTACACCTTC. Protein sequence: CASSFGDRADGYTF.

This clonotype has just a few counts. The rearrangement links TRBV6-2 or TRBV6-3 to TRBJ1-5, with TRBD1 matching over 7 bases. CDR1 and CDR2 (germline): MNHEY, SVGEGT. The CDR3 spans 14 residues. With 5 bases clipped from V and 5 bases from J, the junction kept 6 bases outside the gene matches. The CDR3 is CASSRRQGDQPQHF. In DNA form, the CDR3 reads TGTGCCAGCAGTAGGAGACAGGGAGATCAGCCCCAGCATTTT.

This clonotype was seen a few times. CDR3 sequence reads: CASSRLGGGPYNEQFF. The CDR3 DNA reads as TGTGCCAGCAGTCGCCTCGGGGGGGGTCCCTACAATGAGCAGTTCTTC. The chain couples TRBV6-6 to TRBJ2-1; TRBD2 matches at 8 bases. J was trimmed by 2 bases and V by 5 bases; bases with no gene match: 8. The CDR3 is 16 amino acids. Germline CDR1 is MNHNY and CDR2 is SVGAGI (reference sequence).

Only a few counts were recorded for this clonotype. The V call is TRBV25-1, the J call TRBJ1-1; D remains ambiguous. Germline V gene data show CDR1 as MGHDK and CDR2 as SYGVNS. The CDR3 has 15 residues. The ends were cut back, 1 base at V and 2 bases at J, with 11 bases in the middle. CDR3 amino acids: CASSEFRTSNTEAFF. Written as DNA, the CDR3 is TGTGCCAGCAGTGAATTTCGGACCTCAAACACTGAAGCTTTCTTT.

The chain joins TRBV6-2 or TRBV6-3 to TRBJ2-1, with TRBD2 identical over 8 bases. Per the germline V gene, CDR1 is MNHEY and CDR2 is SVGEGT. V shed 2 bases and J 3 bases; nucleotides not matched to a gene: 6. The CDR3 runs 16 residues. CDR3 loop: CASSYPKREFYNEQFF. The CDR3 DNA reads TGTGCCAGCAGTTACCCTAAGCGGGAGTTCTACAATGAGCAGTTCTTC.

J is TRBJ1-5 and V is TRBV29-1; a weak D match, TRBD1 (5 bases). This CDR3 region has 14 residues. V lost 6 bases, J lost 0 bases, and 12 bases lay in between. Germline assignment: CDR1 SQVTM and CDR2 ANQGSEA. The chain's CDR3 is CSVGTEYSNQPQHF. In nucleotides, the CDR3 is TGCAGCGTGGGGACGGAGTATAGCAATCAGCCCCAGCATTTT.

CDR3 residues: CASSLSRPEFNEKLFF. The CDR3 bases are TGTGCCAGCAGCTTATCCCGCCCGGAATTTAATGAAAAACTGTTTTTT. The rearrangement links TRBV7-3 to TRBJ1-4; D gene ambiguous. V lost 2 bases to trimming and J lost 4 bases, with 14 bases between them. This CDR3 spans 16 amino acids. Germline-derived CDR1 and CDR2 are SGHTA and FQGTGA.

This clonotype has more than one count but fewer than ten. The chain recombines TRBV29-1 with TRBJ1-2; TRBD1 might be the D (6 bases). The V end lost 3 bases, the J end lost 6 bases, and 11 bases lay between the germline ends. This CDR3 comprises 12 residues. Looked up from germline, CDR1 is SQVTM and CDR2 is ANQGSEA. Here the CDR3 DNA reads TGCAGCGTTGAGCCCTACAGGGATGGCTACACCTTC. Residues: CSVEPYRDGYTF.

This clonotype turned up a few times. The chain carries TRBV12-3 or TRBV12-4 and TRBJ1-4, with no clear D. Trimming left V 5 bases short and J 8 bases short, with 15 bases between. The CDR3 extends over 14 amino acids. Here the CDR3 reads CASSTGTNGEKLFF. CDR3 DNA sequence: TGTGCCAGCAGTACCGGAACCAACGGAGAAAAACTGTTTTTT.

The sample holds a few counts of this clonotype. The rearrangement joins TRBV9 to TRBJ2-1, with 9 positions matching TRBD2. Germline trimming cut 6 bases from V and 3 bases from J; bases unmatched to any gene: 7. Germline V CDR1 and CDR2: SGDLS, YYNGEE. The length of the CDR3 is 15 residues. CDR3 bases: TGTGCCAGCAACAGCGGGGGGTATATCTACAATGAGCAGTTCTTC. It yields the protein CASNSGGYIYNEQFF.

V is TRBV5-5 and J is TRBJ1-5; perhaps TRBD1 as D (6 bases). The CDR3 loop spans 16 amino acids. Between the trimmed V and J ends, which lost 0 bases and 0 bases, there was a span of 10 bases. Germline CDR1 is SGHKS and CDR2 is YYEKEE (reference sequence). The CDR3 loop is CASSLGVQGSNQPQHF. CDR3 sequence (DNA): TGTGCCAGCAGCTTGGGGGTACAGGGTAGCAATCAGCCCCAGCATTTT.

This clonotype has just a few counts. The rearrangement uses TRBV15 and TRBJ2-3, with 8 nucleotides matching TRBD2. The CDR3 consists of 22 residues. Germline values: CDR1 LNHNV, CDR2 YYDKDF (reference sequence). V was clipped by 3 bases and J by 4 bases; unmatched bases: 27. The CDR3 sequence is CATSSDDTVNGTSRFVSDTQYF. CDR3 nucleotide sequence: TGTGCCACCAGCAGTGACGATACCGTGAATGGGACTAGTAGATTTGTGTCAGATACGCAGTATTTT.

This chain links TRBV6-6 with TRBJ1-4, with a weak D call TRBD1 (6 bases). This CDR3 is 14 amino acids long. CDR1 is MNHNY, CDR2 SVGAGI, per germline (reference sequence). V lost 4 bases and J lost 14, with 20 bases in between. CDR3 nucleotide sequence: TGTGCCAGCAGTTCGACAGCCTCTAGGGGGTGGCTGTTTTTT. Translated: CASSSTASRGWLFF.

The rearrangement links TRBV12-3 or TRBV12-4 to TRBJ2-7; TRBD2 aligns across 7 bases. The CDR3 has 13 amino acids. V trimming: 8 bases; J trimming: 6 bases; junction bases outside the gene matches: 10. The CDR3 sequence: CASGSGGWGEQYF. The CDR3 DNA sequence: TGTGCCAGCGGGTCGGGGGGTTGGGGCGAGCAGTACTTC.

CDR3 sequence reads: CASSRRGGHPYEQYF. The CDR3 region has the DNA TGTGCCAGCTCACGTCGGGGGGGGCACCCCTACGAGCAGTACTTC. The rearrangement links TRBV6-7 to TRBJ2-4; 8 bases align to TRBD2. The J call may not be correct, given that the DNA end is closer to TRBJ2-7. TRBV6-7 is reported as an ORF; its role is uncertain. The CDR3 is made up of 15 amino acids.

This clonotype was observed a few times. V is TRBV20-1 and J is TRBJ1-6; unclear D gene. This CDR3 region has 13 residues. Germline-derived CDR1 and CDR2 are DFQATT and SNEGSKA (reference sequence). Trimming left V 1 base short and J 7 bases short, with 8 bases between. The CDR3 DNA is TGCAGTGCTAGAGTAGTTGGGAATTCACCCCTCCACTTT. Its translation is CSARVVGNSPLHF.

A few counts support this clonotype. The gene calls are TRBV29-1 and TRBJ1-4; tentative D call: TRBD1 (5 bases). Germline CDR1 is SQVTM and CDR2 is ANQGSEA. This CDR3 has 14 amino acids. V lost 6 bases and J 4 bases, leaving 15 bases between the germline ends. The CDR3 nucleotides are TGCAGCGTGACGCAGGGCTCCCTTAATGAAAAACTGTTTTTT. This translates into CSVTQGSLNEKLFF.

This clonotype was seen a handful of times. The rearrangement uses TRBV2 and TRBJ1-2; TRBD1 aligns across 8 bases. Trimming cost V 9 bases and J 8 bases; bases outside gene matches: 8. There are 12 residues in the CDR3. Germline CDR1 reads SNHLY; CDR2 reads FYNNEI. As DNA, the CDR3 is TGTGCCAGGTTACAGGGGGTGCGAGGCTACACCTTC. This sequence encodes CARLQGVRGYTF. Full variable domain (outside the CDR3, taken from reference TRBV2 and TRBJ1-2): EPEVTQTPSHQVTQMGQEVILRCVPISNHLYFYWYRQILGQKVEFLVSFYNNEISEKSEIFDDQFSVERPDGSNFTLKIRSTKLEDSAMYFCARLQGVRGYTFGSGTRLTVV.

This clonotype was seen more than once but under ten times. CDR3 sequence (DNA): TGTGCCAGCAGCTTAGACGTAGGGAAACCCTCCTACGAGCAGTACTTC. As protein: CASSLDVGKPSYEQYF. V gene TRBV7-2 combines with J gene TRBJ2-7, with D uncertain. There are 16 residues in the CDR3. V lost 1 base to trimming and J lost 0 bases, with 13 bases between them. Germline V gene sequence: CDR1 SGHTA, CDR2 FQGNSA.

This clonotype was seen a handful of times. J is TRBJ2-5 and V is TRBV5-1, with D possibly TRBD1 on 5 matching bases. With 2 bases removed from V and 1 base from J, the gap between germline ends came to 9 bases. This CDR3 contains 14 residues. Germline lookup yields CDR1 SGHRS and CDR2 YFSETQ. CDR3 sequence: CASSFAQAQETQYF. In DNA, the CDR3 is TGCGCCAGCAGCTTTGCACAGGCCCAAGAGACCCAGTACTTC.

The chain employs TRBV6-5 and TRBJ2-2; either TRBD1 or TRBD2 may supply D (5 bases each). This CDR3 is built from 15 residues. Germline CDR1 reads MNHEY; CDR2 reads SVGAGI. V was cut by 3 bases and J by 1 base, with 9 bases left in between. The CDR3 region has the DNA TGTGCCAGCAGTTATGGGGGAAGGAACACCGGGGAGCTGTTTTTT. It yields the protein CASSYGGRNTGELFF.

The V call is TRBV2, the J call TRBJ2-7; no clear D gene. V lost 1 base and J 3 bases, leaving 22 bases between the germline ends. This CDR3 spans 18 amino acids. The germline V gene has CDR1 SNHLY and CDR2 FYNNEI. The CDR3: CASSEGKGKYLPYYEQYF. In DNA, the CDR3 is TGTGCCAGCAGTGAAGGTAAAGGGAAATATCTCCCCTACTACGAGCAGTACTTC.

This clonotype has a handful of counts. The chain couples TRBV12-3 or TRBV12-4 to TRBJ1-4; 7 bases are shared with TRBD1. After removal of 6 bases from V and 7 bases from J, the junction contained 2 bases not matched to a gene. CDR3 length: 12 amino acids. In DNA form, the CDR3 reads TGTGCCAGCAGGAGGGACAGTGAAAAACTGTTTTTT. It codes for CASRRDSEKLFF.

The gene calls are TRBV5-1 and TRBJ1-4, with 7 bases lining up with TRBD1. V was clipped by 6 bases and J by 4 bases; unmatched bases: 3. CDR3 length equals 13 residues. CDR1 is SGHRS and CDR2 is YFSETQ in the germline V gene. The CDR3 nucleotides are TGCGCCAGCAAGCAGGGGGATAATGAAAAACTGTTTTTT. It is translated as CASKQGDNEKLFF.

This clonotype occurred many times. The V and J genes are TRBV20-1 and TRBJ2-3; 7 nucleotides line up with TRBD2. Per germline, CDR1 DFQATT and CDR2 SNEGSKA (reference sequence). This CDR3 comprises 17 residues. The junction had 17 bases not matched to a gene; V was cut back by 6 bases and J by 2 bases. CDR3 residues: CSAPGREPATFTDTQYF. CDR3 nucleotide sequence: TGCAGTGCCCCGGGGAGGGAACCAGCAACCTTCACAGATACGCAGTATTTT.

The chain joins TRBV29-1 to TRBJ2-1, with D uncertain. The CDR3 runs 16 residues. The germline V gene encodes CDR1 SQVTM and CDR2 ANQGSEA. V was pared by 3 bases and J by 0 bases, with 15 bases between. CDR3 sequence: CSVEDLARSSYNEQFF. Written as DNA, the CDR3 is TGCAGCGTTGAGGATCTTGCCCGTAGCTCCTACAATGAGCAGTTCTTC.